Reported below is one T cell receptor beta chain. The V end was cut by 0 bases, the J end by 3 bases, with 8 bases between. The CDR3 covers 14 residues. Per germline, CDR1 SGHRS and CDR2 YFSETQ. Sequencing used immunoSEQ multiplex PCR; TCRdb keeps in-frame clones, though not all of them. The repertoire holds around 75,000 clones, with roughly nine tenths as singletons. This entry belongs to a study of OX40 agonist ivuxolimab in advanced cancers. Study context: Each patient was given ivuxolimab into a vein every 2 weeks, at 0.01 to 10 mg/kg.

The chain has TRBV5-1 and TRBJ2-3; D is ambiguous. This sequence originates from an adult with an advanced solid tumor such as melanoma, head and neck, liver or kidney cancer. The starting material was CD4+ or CD8+ T cells sorted from blood, obtained in a trial of the OX40 agonist ivuxolimab. The CDR3 bases are TGCGCCAGCAGCTTGGCCTCCGGGACAGATACGCAGTATTTT. Amino acid sequence: CASSLASGTDTQYF.